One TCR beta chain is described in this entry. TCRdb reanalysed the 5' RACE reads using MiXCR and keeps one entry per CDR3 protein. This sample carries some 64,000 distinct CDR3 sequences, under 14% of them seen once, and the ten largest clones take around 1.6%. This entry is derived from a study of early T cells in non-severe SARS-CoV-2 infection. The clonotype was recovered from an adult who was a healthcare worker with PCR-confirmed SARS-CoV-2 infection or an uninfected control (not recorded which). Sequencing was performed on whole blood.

The CDR3 here is CSVEGVIRGYGYTF. The DNA of the CDR3 is TGCAGCGTTGAAGGTGTCATACGGGGCTATGGCTACACCTTC. The chain is built from TRBV29-1 and TRBJ1-2; D unclear. The CDR3 loop spans 14 amino acids. CDR1 SQVTM and CDR2 ANQGSEA come from the germline V gene. Trimming took off 1 base at V and 4 bases at J, with 13 bases between the two ends.